This TCR beta chain was obtained from a study of cytomegalovirus exposure and HLA in healthy donors. Primers included in the PCR were 60 Vbeta and 13 Jbeta primers. The repertoire was sequenced with immunoSEQ multiplex PCR; TCRdb's copy has only in-frame clones and lacks some. The sample lists some 130,000 clones, about 72% occurring once. The sample holds one count of this clone. CDR1 and CDR2 (germline): SGDLS, YYNGEE. This CDR3 has 16 amino acids. V was pared by 3 bases and J by 4 bases, with 7 bases of the junction left unmatched. The chain couples TRBV9 to TRBJ2-1, with 10 bases lining up with TRBD2. The source material was PBMCs. The sequence was collected from a man younger than 45 in good health and CMV-seropositive. CDR3 loop: CASSERLAGGYNEQFF. Here the CDR3 DNA reads TGTGCCAGCAGCGAGCGGTTAGCGGGAGGATACAATGAGCAGTTCTTC.